These 26 T cell receptor beta chains were sequenced from one sample in a study of long-term antiretroviral therapy in people with HIV. The authors ran the immunoSEQ assay, v3.0, at survey level. Profiling relied on immunoSEQ multiplex PCR, and the TCRdb table lists in-frame clones only, not all of them. The sample contains approximately 20,000 clones, 80% of which appear only once. This sample comprised unsorted PBMCs, obtained 0.2 years after starting antiretroviral therapy. These receptors were obtained from a woman aged 40 to 49 with HIV.

V gene TRBV5-6 combines with J gene TRBJ2-1; no reliable D call. V shed 0 bases and J shed 4 bases, with 2 bases lying between them. The CDR3 is 12 residues long. The V gene's germline CDR1 is SGHDT and CDR2 YYEEEE. The CDR3 sequence: CASSLEYNEQFF. DNA of the CDR3: TGTGCCAGCAGCTTGGAGTACAATGAGCAGTTCTTC.

The chain couples TRBV4-1 to TRBJ1-4; D is possibly TRBD1 (6 bases). CDR1 and CDR2 from the germline V gene are MGHRA and YSYEKL. V dropped 4 bases and J dropped 3 bases, with 15 bases sitting between them. The CDR3 is made up of 16 amino acids. CDR3 amino acids: CASSPVGAGPNEKLFF. The CDR3 DNA reads as TGCGCCAGCAGCCCGGTGGGGGCAGGCCCTAATGAAAAACTGTTTTTT.

This chain uses TRBV27 with TRBJ1-2; D may be TRBD1 (5 bases). CDR3 length: 14 residues. Trimming removed 4 bases at V and 0 bases at J, with 9 bases between. CDR1 is MNHEY and CDR2 is SMNVEV in the germline V gene (reference sequence). CDR3 residues: CASSYRPANYGYTF. CDR3 nucleotides: TGTGCCAGCAGTTACAGGCCCGCTAACTATGGCTACACCTTC.

The chain joins TRBV5-6 to TRBJ1-1; 10 nucleotides agree with TRBD1. After removal of 6 bases from V and 5 bases from J, the junction contained 10 bases not matched to a gene. The germline CDR1 and CDR2 sequences are SGHDT and YYEEEE. CDR3 length: 15 residues. This chain's CDR3 is CASTRLKDRGTEAFF. CDR3 sequence (DNA): TGTGCCAGCACACGGTTGAAGGACAGGGGGACTGAAGCTTTCTTT.

The chain joins TRBV29-1 to TRBJ1-2, with a weak D call TRBD1 (5 bases). This CDR3 spans 14 amino acids. V lost 1 base and J 4 bases, leaving 13 bases between the germline ends. CDR1 and CDR2 from the germline V gene are SQVTM and ANQGSEA. The CDR3 protein is CSVEGRVDLYGYTF. The CDR3 DNA sequence: TGCAGCGTTGAAGGCAGGGTAGATCTCTATGGCTACACCTTC.

The chain combines TRBV29-1 with TRBJ2-7; possibly TRBD1 for D (6 bases). V was cut by 6 bases and J by 3 bases, with 15 bases left in between. The CDR3 sequence is 13 residues long. Germline CDR1 is SQVTM and CDR2 is ANQGSEA. The CDR3 protein is CSVEDSQSYEQYF. The CDR3 DNA reads TGCAGCGTAGAGGACAGCCAAAGCTACGAGCAGTACTTC.

This sequence joins TRBV27 and TRBJ2-1, with D possibly being TRBD1 (5 bases). The germline V gene encodes CDR1 MNHEY and CDR2 SMNVEV (reference sequence). V gave up 3 bases and J gave up 5 bases, with 8 bases separating them. The CDR3 contains 13 residues. CDR3 amino acids: CASSFQGNNEQFF. The CDR3 DNA follows: TGTGCCAGCAGTTTCCAGGGAAACAATGAGCAGTTCTTC.

The rearrangement joins TRBV5-1 to TRBJ1-2, with 7 positions matching TRBD1. The CDR3 spans 14 residues. Germline V lookup: CDR1 SGHRS, CDR2 YFSETQ. V lost 3 bases, J lost 5 bases, and 7 bases stayed unmatched. The chain's CDR3 is CASSYGQVDYGYTF. CDR3 DNA sequence: TGCGCCAGCAGCTACGGACAGGTTGATTATGGCTACACCTTC.

The chain joins TRBV5-1 to TRBJ1-6; a possible D gene is TRBD1 (6 bases). The germline V gene encodes CDR1 SGHRS and CDR2 YFSETQ. The ends were cut back, 0 bases at V and 9 bases at J, with 13 bases in the middle. This CDR3 has 15 amino acids. The CDR3 protein is CASSLGSGGSSPLHF. The CDR3 DNA reads TGCGCCAGCAGCTTGGGGAGCGGGGGCTCTTCACCCCTCCACTTT.

The chain recombines TRBV5-1 with TRBJ2-3, with TRBD2 matching 10 bases. CDR1 and CDR2 from the germline V gene are SGHRS and YFSETQ. The CDR3 covers 18 residues. V lost 0 bases and J lost 2; bases outside the gene matches: 9. CDR3 sequence: CASSLGLPSGGYTDTQYF. In DNA form, the CDR3 reads TGCGCCAGCAGCTTGGGACTACCTAGCGGGGGATACACAGATACGCAGTATTTT.

This chain links TRBV5-6 with TRBJ2-1; D may be TRBD1 (5 bases). V was pared by 6 bases and J by 1 base, with 14 bases between. This CDR3 has 15 amino acids. Germline V CDR1 and CDR2: SGHDT, YYEEEE. The CDR3 reads CASTRRGTSYNEQFF. The CDR3 coding sequence is TGTGCCAGCACCCGTAGGGGCACTTCCTACAATGAGCAGTTCTTC.

In this sample, this clone turned up a few times. The chain employs TRBV6-1 and TRBJ1-2, with a possible D match to TRBD1 (5 bases). The CDR3 sequence is 13 residues long. The germline V gene encodes CDR1 MNHNS and CDR2 SASEGT. V was pared by 0 bases and J by 8 bases, with 10 bases between. The DNA for the CDR3 is TGTGCCAGCAGTGAAGCTAGGACAAGCGGCTACACCTTC. This gives the protein CASSEARTSGYTF.

The rearrangement links TRBV2 to TRBJ1-2; the D is unclear. The CDR3 is 14 amino acids. The V and J ends lost 5 bases and 3 bases respectively, with 13 bases between them. CDR1 SNHLY and CDR2 FYNNEI come from the germline V gene. The DNA of the CDR3 is TGTGCCAGCAGTCAAAATACGGCAGACTATGGCTACACCTTC. It encodes CASSQNTADYGYTF.

The table lists this clone with a few counts. The chain carries TRBV27 and TRBJ2-5, with D uncertain. This CDR3 spans 16 amino acids. V lost 1 base, J lost 4 bases, and 16 bases lay in between. CDR1 is MNHEY, CDR2 SMNVEV, per germline (reference sequence). The CDR3 spells CASSLLGSHTTETQYF. The CDR3 DNA follows: TGTGCCAGCAGTTTATTGGGCAGTCACACAACAGAGACCCAGTACTTC.

This clone was detected only once. The genes are TRBV6-1 and TRBJ2-7, with 9 bases matching TRBD2. The CDR3 contains 14 residues. In germline, CDR1 is MNHNS, CDR2 SASEGT. V lost 7 bases, J lost 5 bases, and 9 bases stayed unmatched. The CDR3 region is CASIVAGDQDEQYF. CDR3 coding DNA: TGTGCCAGCATCGTAGCGGGAGATCAAGACGAGCAGTACTTC.

This clone was seen a handful of times. In DNA form, the CDR3 reads TGTGCCAGCAGTAGATCAGAGCCCCAGCATTTT. This encodes CASSRSEPQHF. The V gene is TRBV6-1, the J gene TRBJ1-5; D uncertain. Trimming left V 5 bases short and J 8 bases short, with 7 bases between. The CDR3 loop spans 11 amino acids. Germline CDR1 MNHNS, CDR2 SASEGT.

V gene TRBV18 combines with J gene TRBJ1-2; D ambiguous. Germline lookup yields CDR1 KGHSH and CDR2 LQKENI. Trimming removed 6 bases from V and 3 bases from J, with 11 bases in between. The length of the CDR3 is 13 residues. CDR3 sequence: CASSHTRDYGYTF. The CDR3 coding sequence is TGTGCCAGCTCGCACACGCGGGACTATGGCTACACCTTC.

The chain uses TRBV4-1 and TRBJ1-1; possible D gene TRBD1, 5 bases. The CDR3 totals 14 residues. V was shortened by 3 bases and J by 5 bases, with 13 bases between the two germline ends. CDR1 is MGHRA, CDR2 YSYEKL, per germline. In nucleotides, the CDR3 is TGCGCCAGCAGCCATGTCTCAGCAGGGACTGAAGCTTTCTTT. Translation gives CASSHVSAGTEAFF.

This clone showed up just a few times. The genes are TRBV2 and TRBJ2-2, with TRBD1 matching over 9 bases. Per germline, CDR1 SNHLY and CDR2 FYNNEI. V shed 4 bases, J shed 2 bases, and the junction held 2 bases outside the gene matches. The CDR3 has 15 amino acids. The CDR3 reads CASSGTGANTGELFF. CDR3 coding DNA: TGTGCCAGCAGTGGGACAGGGGCCAACACCGGGGAGCTGTTTTTT.

The chain uses TRBV5-1 and TRBJ2-3, with D possibly being TRBD1 or TRBD2 (5 bases each). The CDR3 runs to 16 residues. V lost 4 bases to trimming and J lost 2 bases, with 17 bases between them. In germline, CDR1 is SGHRS, CDR2 YFSETQ. The CDR3 sequence is CASSDRDPHTTDTQYF. The CDR3 coding sequence is TGCGCCAGCAGCGACCGGGACCCACACACCACAGATACGCAGTATTTT.

V is TRBV5-1 and J is TRBJ2-3, with 7 bases that match TRBD1. The CDR3 spans 18 residues. J was trimmed by 0 bases and V by 3 bases; bases with no gene match: 13. The germline CDR1 and CDR2 sequences are SGHRS and YFSETQ. The CDR3 coding sequence is TGCGCCAGCAGCTCTGGCAGTCGGACAGGCCTGAGCACAGATACGCAGTATTTT. This translates into CASSSGSRTGLSTDTQYF.

The DNA for the CDR3 is TGTGCCAGCAGTGAAGGGCGTAGCAATCAGCCCCAGCATTTT. The encoded protein is CASSEGRSNQPQHF. The J gene is TRBJ1-5, the V gene TRBV6-1; D not resolved. Germline V lookup: CDR1 MNHNS, CDR2 SASEGT. Trimming cost V 1 base and J 0 bases, with 4 bases left between them. This CDR3 is 14 amino acids long.

The V gene is TRBV19, the J gene TRBJ1-2; D may be TRBD1 (6 bases). The ends were cut back, 6 bases at V and 3 bases at J, with 14 bases in the middle. Germline V gene sequence: CDR1 LNHDA, CDR2 SQIVND (reference sequence). This CDR3 has 14 amino acids. The CDR3 DNA is TGTGCCAGTAGGGTACAGGGCCTAGACTATGGCTACACCTTC. It translates to CASRVQGLDYGYTF.

The chain recombines TRBV29-1 with TRBJ1-2; D not certain. Germline V CDR1 and CDR2: SQVTM, ANQGSEA. The CDR3 extends over 10 amino acids. V lost 3 bases and J lost 7, with 6 bases in between. The CDR3 DNA reads as TGCAGCGTTGAGTACGTTGGCTACACCTTC. Its translation: CSVEYVGYTF.

The chain links TRBV4-1 to TRBJ2-7; 12 nucleotides align to TRBD2. V gave up 1 base and J gave up 4 bases; unmatched junction bases: 5. Germline-derived CDR1 and CDR2 are MGHRA and YSYEKL. The CDR3 totals 16 residues. In nucleotides, the CDR3 is TGCGCCAGCAGCCAAGTGGTACTAGCGGGGGGTTACGAGCAGTACTTC. Translated, it gives CASSQVVLAGGYEQYF.

The chain has TRBV6-5 and TRBJ1-2; tentatively, D is TRBD1 (6 bases). This CDR3 comprises 15 residues. CDR1 is MNHEY, CDR2 SVGAGI, per germline. V lost 2 bases, J lost 0 bases, and 10 bases lay in between. The CDR3: CASSYNQGPNYGYTF. CDR3 nucleotide sequence: TGTGCCAGCAGTTACAACCAGGGGCCTAACTATGGCTACACCTTC.